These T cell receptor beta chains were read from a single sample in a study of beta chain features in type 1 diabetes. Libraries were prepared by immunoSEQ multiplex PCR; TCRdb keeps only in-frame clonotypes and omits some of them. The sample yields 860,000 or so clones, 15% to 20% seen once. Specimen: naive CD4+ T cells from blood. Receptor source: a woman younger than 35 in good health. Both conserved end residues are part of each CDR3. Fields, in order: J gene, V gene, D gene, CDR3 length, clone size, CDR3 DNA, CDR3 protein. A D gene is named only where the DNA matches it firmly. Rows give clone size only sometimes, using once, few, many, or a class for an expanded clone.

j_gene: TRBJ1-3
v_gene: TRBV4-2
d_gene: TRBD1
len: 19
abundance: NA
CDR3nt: TGTGCCAGCAGCCAAGATGGGACAGCTCCTACCCGCTCTGGAAACACCATATATTTT
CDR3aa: CASSQDGTAPTRSGNTIYF

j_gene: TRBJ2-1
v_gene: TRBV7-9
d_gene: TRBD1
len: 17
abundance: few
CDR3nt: TGTGCCAGCAGCTCAGGACAGGGGGCCCACCCAAGGGGTGAGCAGTTCTTC
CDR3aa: CASSSGQGAHPRGEQFF

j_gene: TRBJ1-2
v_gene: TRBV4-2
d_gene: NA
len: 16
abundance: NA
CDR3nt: TGTGCCAGCAGCCAAGCGTTCCCGAGGGACTCAGGTGGCTACACCTTC
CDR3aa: CASSQAFPRDSGGYTF

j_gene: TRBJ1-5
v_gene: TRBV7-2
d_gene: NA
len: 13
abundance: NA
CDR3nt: TGTGCCAGCAGCTTAGCCGTGAATCAGCCCCAGCATTTT
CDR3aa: CASSLAVNQPQHF

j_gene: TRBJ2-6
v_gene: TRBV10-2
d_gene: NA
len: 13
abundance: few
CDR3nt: TGCGCCAGCAGACTCACTGGGGCCAACGTCCTGACTTTC
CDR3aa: CASRLTGANVLTF

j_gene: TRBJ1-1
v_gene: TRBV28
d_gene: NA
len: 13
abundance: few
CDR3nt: TGTGCCAGCATGCATCAGGCGGACACTGAAGCTTTCTTT
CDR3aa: CASMHQADTEAFF

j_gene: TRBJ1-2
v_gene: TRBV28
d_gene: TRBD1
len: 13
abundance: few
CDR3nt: TGTGCCAGCAGACCGGGACAGTACTATGGCTACACCTTC
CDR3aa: CASRPGQYYGYTF

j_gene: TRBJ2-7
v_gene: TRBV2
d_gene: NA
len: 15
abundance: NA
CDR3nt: TGTGCCAGCAGCCCCGGACAGCCAGATTATTACGAGCAGTACTTC
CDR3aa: CASSPGQPDYYEQYF

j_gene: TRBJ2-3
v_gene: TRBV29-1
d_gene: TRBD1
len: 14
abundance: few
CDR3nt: TGCAGCGTTGAGGCAGGGGGCGGGCCAGATACGCAGTATTTT
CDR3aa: CSVEAGGGPDTQYF

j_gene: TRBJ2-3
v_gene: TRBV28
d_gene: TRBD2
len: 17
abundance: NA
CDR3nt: TGTGCCAGCAGTATGCTAGCGGGAGGGTCCACCGCAAGTACGCAGTATTTT
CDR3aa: CASSMLAGGSTASTQYF

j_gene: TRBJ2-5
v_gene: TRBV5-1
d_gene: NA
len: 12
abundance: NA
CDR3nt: TGCGCCAGTAGACAGATACAAGAGACCCAGTACTTC
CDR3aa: CASRQIQETQYF

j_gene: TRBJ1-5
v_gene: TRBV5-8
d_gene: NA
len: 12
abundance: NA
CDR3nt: TGTGCCAGCAGCTTGGGGGGTACGGGCGTCCATTTT
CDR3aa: CASSLGGTGVHF